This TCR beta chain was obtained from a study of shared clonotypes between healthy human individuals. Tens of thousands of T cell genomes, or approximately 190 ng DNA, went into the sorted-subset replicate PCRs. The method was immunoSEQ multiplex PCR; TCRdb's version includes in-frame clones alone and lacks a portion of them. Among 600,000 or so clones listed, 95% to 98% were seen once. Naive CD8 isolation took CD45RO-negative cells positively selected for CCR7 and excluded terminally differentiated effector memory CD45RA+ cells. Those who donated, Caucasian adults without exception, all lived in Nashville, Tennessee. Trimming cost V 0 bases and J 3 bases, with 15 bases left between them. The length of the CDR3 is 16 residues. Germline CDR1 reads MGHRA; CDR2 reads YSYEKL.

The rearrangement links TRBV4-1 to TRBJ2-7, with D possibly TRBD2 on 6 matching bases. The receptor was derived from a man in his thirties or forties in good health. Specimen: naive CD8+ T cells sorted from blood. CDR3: CASSQERDLMNYEQYF. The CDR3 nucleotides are TGCGCCAGCAGCCAAGAGAGGGACTTAATGAACTACGAGCAGTACTTC.